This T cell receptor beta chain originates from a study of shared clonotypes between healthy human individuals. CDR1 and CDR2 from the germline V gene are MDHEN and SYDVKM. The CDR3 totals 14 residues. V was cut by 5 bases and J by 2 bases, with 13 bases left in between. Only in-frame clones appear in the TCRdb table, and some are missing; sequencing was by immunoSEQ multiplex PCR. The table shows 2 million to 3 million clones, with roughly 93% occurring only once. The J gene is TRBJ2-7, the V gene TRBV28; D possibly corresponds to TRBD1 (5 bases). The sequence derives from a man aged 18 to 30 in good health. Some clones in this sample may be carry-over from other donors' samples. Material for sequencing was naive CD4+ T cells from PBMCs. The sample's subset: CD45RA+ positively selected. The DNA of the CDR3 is TGTGCCAGCAGTCCAGTCAGGGCCACCTACGAGCAGTACTTC. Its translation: CASSPVRATYEQYF.